The 2 T cell receptor beta chains below were found in one sample sequenced in a study of shared clonotypes between healthy human individuals. Method: immunoSEQ multiplex PCR; TCRdb's copy keeps in-frame clones and lacks some. In the table there are 600,000 to 750,000 clones, roughly 88% of which are singletons. Sequenced: memory CD8+ T cells from PBMCs. Subset in this sample: CD45RO+ cells pooled with CCR7-negative TemRA cells. The receptors stem from a man aged 18 to 29 in good health. Some clones in this sample may be carry-over from other donors' samples.

J is TRBJ2-5 and V is TRBV11-2; 9 nucleotides agree with TRBD2. The CDR3 has 16 residues. V shed 5 bases, J shed 5 bases, and the junction held 12 bases outside the gene matches. Germline CDR1 is SGHAT and CDR2 is FQNNGV. The CDR3 reads CASSVAGTSLWETQYF. The DNA for the CDR3 is TGTGCCAGCAGCGTTGCCGGGACTAGCTTATGGGAGACCCAGTACTTC.

The chain employs TRBV13 and TRBJ1-3; TRBD1 matches at 7 bases. Losses at the gene ends were 5 bases for V and 4 bases for J; bases not matched to a gene: 14. This CDR3 contains 17 residues. Germline CDR1 PRHDT, CDR2 FYEKMQ (reference sequence). The CDR3 protein is CASSPSRTGRWGNTIYF. In DNA, the CDR3 is TGTGCCAGCAGCCCGAGTAGGACAGGACGGTGGGGAAACACCATATATTTT.